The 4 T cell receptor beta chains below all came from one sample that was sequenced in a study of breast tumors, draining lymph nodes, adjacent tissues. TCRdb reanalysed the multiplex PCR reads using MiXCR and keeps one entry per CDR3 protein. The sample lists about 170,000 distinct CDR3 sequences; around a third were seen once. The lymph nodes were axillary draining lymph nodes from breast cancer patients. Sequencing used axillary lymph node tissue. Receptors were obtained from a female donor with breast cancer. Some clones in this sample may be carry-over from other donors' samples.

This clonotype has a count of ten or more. CDR3 sequence reads: CASTSRSWDRGRSGELFF. CDR3 DNA sequence: TGTGCCAGCACCTCACGCTCCTGGGACAGGGGGCGCAGCGGGGAGCTGTTTTTT. The chain combines TRBV5-6 with TRBJ2-2, with 12 bases matching TRBD1. The CDR3 is 18 amino acids. The germline CDR1 and CDR2 sequences are SGHDT and YYEEEE. After removal of 6 bases from V and 7 bases from J, the junction contained 16 bases not matched to a gene.

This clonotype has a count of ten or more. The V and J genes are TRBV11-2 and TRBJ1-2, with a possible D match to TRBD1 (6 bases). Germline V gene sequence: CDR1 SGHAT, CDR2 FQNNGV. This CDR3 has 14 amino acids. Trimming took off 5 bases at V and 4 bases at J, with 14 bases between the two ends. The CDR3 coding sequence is TGTGCCAGCAGCCGACAGGAATTCCTCTATGGCTACACCTTC. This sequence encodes CASSRQEFLYGYTF. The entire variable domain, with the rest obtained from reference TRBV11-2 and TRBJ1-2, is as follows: EAGVAQSPRYKIIEKRQSVAFWCNPISGHATLYWYQQILGQGPKLLIQFQNNGVVDDSQLPKDRFSAERLKGVDSTLKIQPAKLEDSAVYLCASSRQEFLYGYTFGSGTRLTVV.

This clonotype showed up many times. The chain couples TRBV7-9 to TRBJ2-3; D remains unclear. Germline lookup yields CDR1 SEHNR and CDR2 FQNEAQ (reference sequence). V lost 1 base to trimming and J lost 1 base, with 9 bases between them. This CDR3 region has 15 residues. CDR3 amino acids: CASSLVSLRTDTQYF. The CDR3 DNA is TGTGCCAGCAGCTTAGTCAGCCTCCGCACAGATACGCAGTATTTT.

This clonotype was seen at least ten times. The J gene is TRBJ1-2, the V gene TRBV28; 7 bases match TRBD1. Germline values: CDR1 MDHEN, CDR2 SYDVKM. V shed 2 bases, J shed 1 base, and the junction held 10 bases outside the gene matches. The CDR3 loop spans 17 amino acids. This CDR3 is CASSLQGQARGNYGYTF. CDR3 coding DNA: TGTGCCAGCAGTTTACAAGGACAGGCGAGGGGTAACTATGGCTACACCTTC.